This T cell receptor beta chain was retrieved from a study of cytomegalovirus exposure and HLA in healthy donors. Findings of the study overall: It was 164 TCR beta chains that were listed as cytomegalovirus-associated. Generally TCR sequences proved uncommon, though certain public TCRs appeared in numerous donors.

Sequenced by immunoSEQ multiplex PCR; TCRdb stores in-frame clones only, minus some. The data contain some 78,000 clones, 90% to 96% of them singletons. Separate from the approximately 670-subject first cohort was the approximately 120-subject validation cohort, to which the donors belonged. Trimming removed 3 bases from V and 4 bases from J; junction bases left unmatched: 5. The V gene's germline CDR1 is SGHKS and CDR2 YYEKEE (reference sequence). This CDR3 is 15 amino acids long. Note on this clone: What it binds is not known.

Sequences were obtained from PBMCs. V is TRBV5-5 and J is TRBJ2-1; 9 bases agree with TRBD1. This TCR was recovered from a man between 18 and 35 years old in good health and CMV-seropositive. The CDR3 bases are TGTGCCAGCAGCTCAAGGACAGGGGTGTACAATGAGCAGTTCTTC. As protein: CASSSRTGVYNEQFF.